One sample yielded the 25 T cell receptor beta chains listed below, sequenced in a study of T cell clonotyping in hematopoietic cell transplantation. Libraries were prepared by immunoSEQ multiplex PCR; TCRdb keeps only in-frame clonotypes and omits some of them. The sample has some 76,000 clones, 95% to 97% seen once. Time point indicated: recipient sample about 28 days before transplant, after cytoreduction. The sequenced sample was peripheral blood mononuclear cells, obtained before stem cell transplant. Receptor source: a woman aged 50 to 65 with acute myeloid leukemia. Some clones in this sample may be carry-over from other donors' samples.

This chain uses TRBV7-6 with TRBJ2-7; D may be TRBD1 (6 bases). The CDR3 contains 14 residues. Trimming stripped 4 bases from V and 6 bases from J, with 16 bases between. The germline gives CDR1 SGHVS, CDR2 FNYEAQ. The CDR3 region has the DNA TGTGCCAGCAGCTCGATTAGGTCAGGGGCCGAGCAGTACTTC. This sequence encodes CASSSIRSGAEQYF.

V usage is TRBV30 and J usage is TRBJ1-1, with D unresolved. The V end was cut by 2 bases, the J end by 5 bases, with 9 bases between. Per the germline V gene, CDR1 is GTSNPN and CDR2 is SVGIG (reference sequence). The CDR3 totals 12 residues. The CDR3 here is CAWSSGRTEAFF. CDR3 bases: TGTGCCTGGAGTAGCGGACGTACTGAAGCTTTCTTT.

The CDR3 is CASSAMAGGYNEQFF. CDR3 nucleotides: TGTGCCAGCAGTGCTATGGCGGGAGGCTACAATGAGCAGTTCTTC. This chain connects TRBV2 to TRBJ2-1; 8 bases match TRBD2. Germline V gene data show CDR1 as SNHLY and CDR2 as FYNNEI. The CDR3 is 15 residues long. Germline trimming cut 4 bases from V and 3 bases from J; bases unmatched to any gene: 5.

The CDR3 nucleotides are TGCAGTGCTGTAGTCTATGAGCAGTTCTTC. Translation: CSAVVYEQFF. The chain has TRBV20-1 and TRBJ2-1; D is uncertain. This CDR3 region has 10 residues. Germline V lookup: CDR1 DFQATT, CDR2 SNEGSKA (reference sequence). V lost 5 bases and J lost 8, with 7 bases in between.

This clone has only a few counts. The chain carries TRBV5-1 and TRBJ2-1, with TRBD2 matching 8 bases. The CDR3 spans 15 residues. Per the germline V gene, CDR1 is SGHRS and CDR2 is YFSETQ. After removal of 6 bases from V and 0 bases from J, the junction contained 5 bases not matched to a gene. The DNA of the CDR3 is TGCGCCAGCAACATAGCGGGGAGCTCCTACAATGAGCAGTTCTTC. Residues: CASNIAGSSYNEQFF.

The chain couples TRBV6-1 to TRBJ2-3; TRBD2 matches at 9 bases. With V trimmed by 10 bases and J by 4 bases, 9 bases remained unmatched. The length of the CDR3 is 14 residues. CDR1 is MNHNS and CDR2 is SASEGT in the germline V gene. DNA for the CDR3: TGTGCCATCCTAGAGCGGGGGGATTCAGATACGCAGTATTTT. Protein sequence: CAILERGDSDTQYF.

The chain employs TRBV6-6 and TRBJ1-4, with D possibly matching TRBD1 (6 bases). With 6 bases removed from V and 7 bases from J, the gap between germline ends came to 15 bases. CDR1 and CDR2 from the germline V gene are MNHNY and SVGAGI (reference sequence). This CDR3 region has 14 residues. The CDR3 reads CASSNGGAAEKLFF. The CDR3 coding sequence is TGTGCCAGCAGCAACGGGGGGGCTGCTGAAAAACTGTTTTTT.

The chain is built from TRBV6-1 and TRBJ1-5, with D uncertain. CDR3 length: 15 amino acids. Trimming took off 1 base at V and 7 bases at J, with 14 bases between the two ends. Germline-derived CDR1 and CDR2 are MNHNS and SASEGT. For the CDR3, the DNA is TGTGCCAGCAGTGAAGGTTATCAGGTCTTACAGCCCCAGCATTTT. Its translation is CASSEGYQVLQPQHF.

The V call is TRBV9, the J call TRBJ2-7; 8 bases agree with TRBD1. This CDR3 contains 15 residues. V gave up 0 bases and J gave up 7 bases; unmatched junction bases: 9. From germline, CDR1 is SGDLS and CDR2 YYNGEE. CDR3 nucleotides: TGTGCCAGCAGCGTAGGCGCAGGGGGCAATCGGGAGCAGTACTTC. Translating it yields CASSVGAGGNREQYF. The full variable domain, completed using reference TRBV9 and TRBJ2-7, is DSGVTQTPKHLITATGQRVTLRCSPRSGDLSVYWYQQSLDQGLQFLIQYYNGEERAKGNILERFSAQQFPDLHSELNLSSLELGDSALYFCASSVGAGGNREQYFGPGTRLTVT.

This sequence joins TRBV6-6 and TRBJ1-5; D unclear. From germline, CDR1 is MNHNY and CDR2 SVGAGI (reference sequence). The CDR3 runs 11 residues. The ends were cut back, 2 bases at V and 12 bases at J, with 8 bases in the middle. CDR3 DNA sequence: TGTGCCAGCAGTTACCCGGAAGGCCAGCATTTT. This sequence encodes CASSYPEGQHF.

Here the CDR3 reads CASSPGWQNTEAFF. DNA of the CDR3: TGTGCCAGTAGCCCGGGGTGGCAGAACACTGAAGCTTTCTTT. The chain combines TRBV19 with TRBJ1-1; no definite D call. The ends were cut back, 6 bases at V and 1 base at J, with 12 bases in the middle. Germline loops: CDR1 LNHDA, CDR2 SQIVND (reference sequence). This CDR3 spans 14 amino acids.

V usage is TRBV4-1 and J usage is TRBJ2-7; D unresolved. Germline V gene sequence: CDR1 MGHRA, CDR2 YSYEKL. This CDR3 spans 14 amino acids. V lost 2 bases and J 1 base, leaving 9 bases between the germline ends. Here the CDR3 DNA reads TGCGCCAGCAGCCAAAGGACGGATTCCTACGAGCAGTACTTC. As protein: CASSQRTDSYEQYF.

The chain links TRBV30 to TRBJ1-5; TRBD1 is a possible D gene (6 bases). V lost 1 base, J lost 1 base, and 14 bases lay in between. The CDR3 runs 16 residues. The germline CDR1 and CDR2 sequences are GTSNPN and SVGIG (reference sequence). The CDR3 DNA is TGTGCCTGGAGTGACCGGGGACATCCAAGCAATCAGCCCCAGCATTTT. Amino acids: CAWSDRGHPSNQPQHF.

This clone was counted once. The chain is built from TRBV4-2 and TRBJ2-7; 11 positions match TRBD1. Per the germline V gene, CDR1 is LGHNA and CDR2 is YNFKEQ. J was trimmed by 6 bases and V by 0 bases; bases with no gene match: 10. The CDR3 loop spans 17 amino acids. CDR3 region: CASSQEGSGTGGLEQYF. CDR3 coding DNA: TGTGCCAGCAGCCAAGAGGGGTCCGGGACAGGGGGGCTCGAGCAGTACTTC.

The J gene is TRBJ2-5, the V gene TRBV19, with D perhaps TRBD1 (7 bases). In germline, CDR1 is LNHDA, CDR2 SQIVND (reference sequence). This CDR3 region has 15 residues. The V gene lost 7 bases and the J gene lost 1 base, with 16 bases spanning the gap. The CDR3 sequence is CASTGSQGGQETQYF. In nucleotides, the CDR3 is TGTGCCAGTACCGGGAGTCAGGGGGGCCAAGAGACCCAGTACTTC. The full variable domain, with the rest looked up from reference TRBV19 and TRBJ2-5, is DGGITQSPKYLFRKEGQNVTLSCEQNLNHDAMYWYRQDPGQGLRLIYYSQIVNDFQKGDIAEGYSVSREKKESFPLTVTSAQKNPTAFYLCASTGSQGGQETQYFGPGTRLLVL.

The chain joins TRBV19 to TRBJ1-2; TRBD1 agrees at 7 bases. J gave up 5 bases and V 2 bases, and 5 bases lay outside the gene matches. This CDR3 region has 14 residues. Per the germline V gene, CDR1 is LNHDA and CDR2 is SQIVND (reference sequence). The CDR3 sequence is CASSILGQHYGYTF. CDR3 nucleotides: TGTGCCAGTAGTATATTGGGACAGCATTATGGCTACACCTTC. The full variable domain, its missing parts supplied by reference TRBV19 and TRBJ1-2, is DGGITQSPKYLFRKEGQNVTLSCEQNLNHDAMYWYRQDPGQGLRLIYYSQIVNDFQKGDIAEGYSVSREKKESFPLTVTSAQKNPTAFYLCASSILGQHYGYTFGSGTRLTVV.

The rearrangement links TRBV7-2 to TRBJ1-6, with 9 positions matching TRBD1. This CDR3 contains 16 residues. V dropped 5 bases and J dropped 0; count of bases not matched to a gene: 2. Germline V lookup: CDR1 SGHTA, CDR2 FQGNSA. CDR3 residues: CASSTGGHSYNSPLHF. CDR3 DNA: TGTGCCAGCAGCACAGGGGGCCACTCCTATAATTCACCCCTCCACTTT.

The gene calls are TRBV29-1 and TRBJ1-2; weak D call: TRBD1 (6 bases). This CDR3 spans 12 amino acids. V was clipped by 6 bases and J by 8 bases, with 16 bases between them. Germline V lookup: CDR1 SQVTM, CDR2 ANQGSEA. CDR3 nucleotides: TGCAGCGTACTGAGGGGGGATAACGGCTACACCTTC. As protein: CSVLRGDNGYTF.

The genes are TRBV4-1 and TRBJ1-4, with TRBD1 identical over 7 bases. J gave up 8 bases and V 1 base, and 7 bases lay outside the gene matches. The CDR3 loop spans 15 amino acids. The germline V gene encodes CDR1 MGHRA and CDR2 YSYEKL. This chain's CDR3 is CASSQGDSGGEKLFF. The CDR3 bases are TGCGCCAGCAGCCAAGGGGACAGCGGCGGGGAAAAACTGTTTTTT.

As for this clone: At one of its ends the junction is not consistent with the germline gene, which may arise from a read error. The V gene is TRBV11-3, the J gene TRBJ1-1, with D uncertain. This CDR3 is 15 amino acids long. Germline values: CDR1 SGHNT, CDR2 YENEEA. The CDR3 DNA reads as TGTGCCGGCAGCTTAGGACCGGTTGGATACACTGAAGCTTTCTTT. Translating it yields CAGSLGPVGYTEAFF.

The chain employs TRBV2 and TRBJ2-5; D gene unclear. The CDR3 covers 15 residues. From germline, CDR1 is SNHLY and CDR2 FYNNEI. V shed 3 bases and J shed 1 base, with 12 bases lying between them. The CDR3 sequence is CASSDKRLRQETQYF. Here the CDR3 DNA reads TGTGCCAGCAGTGACAAGAGACTCCGCCAAGAGACCCAGTACTTC.

The J gene is TRBJ1-2, the V gene TRBV19; TRBD1 agrees at 8 bases. CDR1 and CDR2 from the germline V gene are LNHDA and SQIVND (reference sequence). V dropped 4 bases and J dropped 2; count of bases not matched to a gene: 3. The CDR3 has 14 amino acids. In DNA, the CDR3 is TGTGCCAGTAGTACAACAGGGGGGAACTATGGCTACACCTTC. The encoded protein is CASSTTGGNYGYTF.

The CDR3 is CASSKAPGGIPEAFF. DNA of the CDR3: TGTGCCAGTAGTAAAGCTCCAGGGGGCATCCCTGAAGCTTTCTTT. The V gene is TRBV19, the J gene TRBJ1-1; 8 bases line up with TRBD1. The V and J ends lost 4 bases and 6 bases, in that order; junction bases with no gene match: 10. This CDR3 comprises 15 residues. CDR1 and CDR2 (germline): LNHDA, SQIVND (reference sequence).

This chain connects TRBV5-6 to TRBJ1-1; D is unresolved. This CDR3 is 14 amino acids long. The germline V and J ends were trimmed by 2 bases and 5 bases, with 13 bases remaining between them. Germline values: CDR1 SGHDT, CDR2 YYEEEE. For the CDR3, the DNA is TGTGCCAGCAGCTTAATCAGCCCCGGGACTGAAGCTTTCTTT. It codes for CASSLISPGTEAFF.

V and J are TRBV29-1 and TRBJ2-5, with 7 bases aligning to TRBD1. CDR1 and CDR2 (germline): SQVTM, ANQGSEA. The junction had 7 bases not matched to a gene; V was cut back by 4 bases and J by 5 bases. This CDR3 comprises 13 residues. CDR3 loop: CSVVEGAMETQYF. In DNA form, the CDR3 reads TGCAGCGTTGTTGAGGGGGCGATGGAGACCCAGTACTTC. Variable domain in full (rest from reference TRBV29-1 and TRBJ2-5): SAVISQKPSRDICQRGTSLTIQCQVDSQVTMMFWYRQQPGQSLTLIATANQGSEATYESGFVIDKFPISRPNLTFSTLTVSNMSPEDSSIYLCSVVEGAMETQYFGPGTRLLVL.